This T cell receptor beta chain was sequenced during a study of Graves' ophthalmopathy and Graves' hyperthyroidism. This clonotype was detected ten times or more. Transcripts of RNA were the source for amplifying TCR beta CDR3 regions. First-round RT-PCR employed HTBI primers, with a second-round multiplex PCR after it. TCRdb analysed the multiplex PCR reads with MiXCR anew, one entry per CDR3 protein. The table records about 160,000 distinct CDR3 sequences, approximately 38% of them present only once. This CDR3 is built from 15 residues. CDR1 and CDR2 from the germline V gene are SGDLS and YYNGEE. The ends were cut back, 0 bases at V and 5 bases at J, with 15 bases in the middle.

The V call is TRBV9, the J call TRBJ2-7; no clear D gene. The sample was peripheral blood. The sequence came from a woman between 40 and 55 years old with Graves' ophthalmopathy. The CDR3 protein is CASSVGGTVRNEQYF. Here the CDR3 DNA reads TGTGCCAGCAGCGTAGGAGGCACGGTCAGGAACGAGCAGTACTTC.